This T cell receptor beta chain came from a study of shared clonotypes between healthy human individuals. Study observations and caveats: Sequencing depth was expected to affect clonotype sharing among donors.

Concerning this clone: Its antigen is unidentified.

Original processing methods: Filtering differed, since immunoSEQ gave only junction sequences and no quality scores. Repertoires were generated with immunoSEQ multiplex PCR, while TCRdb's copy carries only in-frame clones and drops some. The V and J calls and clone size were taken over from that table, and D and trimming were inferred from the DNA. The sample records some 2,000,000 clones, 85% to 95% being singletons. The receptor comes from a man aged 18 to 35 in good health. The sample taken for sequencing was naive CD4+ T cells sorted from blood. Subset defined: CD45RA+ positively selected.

The CDR3 loop reads CATSRDPTGGGEQYF. In DNA, the CDR3 is TGTGCCACCAGCAGAGACCCGACAGGGGGCGGCGAGCAGTACTTC. The chain couples TRBV15 to TRBJ2-7; TRBD1 agrees at 10 bases. Germline V gene lookup returns CDR1 LNHNV and CDR2 YYDKDF (reference sequence). This CDR3 contains 15 residues. V lost 0 bases and J lost 6; bases outside the gene matches: 5.